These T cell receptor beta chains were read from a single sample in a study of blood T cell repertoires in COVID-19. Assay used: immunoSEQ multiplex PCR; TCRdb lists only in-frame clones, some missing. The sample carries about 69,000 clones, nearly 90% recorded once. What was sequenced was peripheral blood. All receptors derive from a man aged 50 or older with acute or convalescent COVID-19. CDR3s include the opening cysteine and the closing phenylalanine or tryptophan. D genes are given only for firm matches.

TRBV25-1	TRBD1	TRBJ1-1	CASSEKIQGHTEAFF	TGTGCCAGCAGTGAAAAGATACAGGGGCACACTGAAGCTTTCTTT
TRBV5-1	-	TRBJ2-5	CASTLGHSEETQYF	TGCGCCAGCACCCTCGGACATTCGGAGGAGACCCAGTACTTC
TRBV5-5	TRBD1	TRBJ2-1	CASSLGTGYNNEQFF	TGTGCCAGCAGCTTGGGGACAGGGTATAACAATGAGCAGTTCTTC
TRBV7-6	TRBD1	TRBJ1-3	CASSLGGPGQGYDTIYF	TGTGCCAGCAGCTTAGGGGGCCCGGGACAGGGGTACGACACCATATATTTT
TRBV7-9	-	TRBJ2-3	CASSLAGISTDTQYF	TGTGCCAGCAGCTTAGCCGGGATTAGCACAGATACGCAGTATTTT
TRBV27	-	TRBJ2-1	CASSLAGGIYNEQFF	TGTGCCAGCAGTTTAGCGGGCGGGATCTACAATGAGCAGTTCTTC
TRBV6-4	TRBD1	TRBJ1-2	CASSAWGTGDYGYTF	TGTGCCAGCAGTGCTTGGGGGACAGGGGACTATGGCTACACCTTC
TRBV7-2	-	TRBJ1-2	CASSLSVGGYGYTF	TGTGCCAGCAGCTTGAGTGTGGGGGGGTATGGCTACACCTTC
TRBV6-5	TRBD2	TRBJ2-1	CASSYHLAGVDNEQFF	TGTGCCAGCAGTTACCACCTAGCGGGAGTCGACAATGAGCAGTTCTTC
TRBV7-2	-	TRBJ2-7	CASSPHSYEQYF	TGTGCCAGCAGCCCCCACAGTTACGAGCAGTACTTC
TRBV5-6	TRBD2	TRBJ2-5	CASSFGTMQETQYF	TGTGCCAGCAGCTTTGGGACTATGCAAGAGACCCAGTACTTC
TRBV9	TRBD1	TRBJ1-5	CASSVVRGDRGQPQHF	TGTGCCAGCAGCGTAGTACGCGGGGACAGGGGTCAGCCCCAGCATTTT
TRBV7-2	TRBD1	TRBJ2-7	CASSSQGAHSYEQYF	TGTGCCAGCAGCTCCCAGGGGGCCCATAGTTACGAGCAGTACTTC
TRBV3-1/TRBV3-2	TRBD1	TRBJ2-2	CASSQGQGTGELFF	TGTGCCAGCAGCCAAGGACAGGGAACCGGGGAGCTGTTTTTT
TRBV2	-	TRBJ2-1	CAAKGRVRNNEQFF	TGTGCCGCGAAGGGCAGGGTACGAAACAATGAGCAGTTCTTC
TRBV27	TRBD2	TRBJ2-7	CASSLFSGRDNEQYF	TGTGCCAGCAGTTTATTTAGCGGGAGGGACAACGAGCAGTACTTC
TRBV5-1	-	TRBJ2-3	CASSTSENTDTQYF	TGCGCCAGCAGCACATCAGAAAACACAGATACGCAGTATTTT